This TCR beta chain originates from a study of vaccination and CD4 T cells after COVID-19. Study-level information: In culture, cells were exposed to overlapping spike peptides from SARS-CoV-2, HCoV-NL63, HCoV-OC43 and HCoV-229E.

The trim removed 5 bases at V and 7 bases at J, leaving 12 bases unmatched. The germline gives CDR1 DFQATT, CDR2 SNEGSKA (reference sequence). CDR3 length: 16 residues. A note on this clonotype: Its specificity is unknown.

Researchers used the Oncomine TCR Beta short-read assay to sequence DNA from cultured CD4+ T cells. TCRdb reprocessed the PCR reads via MiXCR and lists one record per CDR3 protein. In the table there are more than 7,500 distinct CDR3 sequences, roughly two fifths of which are singletons. Treatment of the sample: approximately 10-day PBMC culture with coronavirus spike peptide pools or control peptides (ViraFEST assay). Before the COVID-19 pandemic (2011-2018), CD4+ T cells were obtained from the unexposed donor. Specimen: CD4+ T cells from blood, cultured in vitro. The chain is built from TRBV20-1 and TRBJ2-4, with 12 bases identical to TRBD2. The sequence was obtained from a human donor in good health. The CDR3 nucleotides read TGCAGTGCTCGACTAGCGGGGGCCCGAGTTGCTAACATTCAGTACTTC. Its protein is CSARLAGARVANIQYF.